This TCR beta chain came from a study of blood T cell repertoires in COVID-19. Study overall: The United States, Italy and Spain were the sources of the acute and convalescent COVID-19 samples. T cells, B-cell-depleted T cells, or PBMCs provided the cDNA or gDNA that served as material.

Trimming stripped 0 bases from V and 4 bases from J, with 9 bases between. This CDR3 contains 14 residues. Germline CDR1 is MGHRA and CDR2 is YSYEKL. Original analysis: Amplifying reference gene primers gave estimates of nucleated cell counts. The assay was immunoSEQ multiplex PCR, and TCRdb's table has in-frame clones only and misses some. V and J calls and clone size are given by that table; D and trimming were obtained from the DNA. The sample consists of a few hundred thousand clones, about four fifths of them appearing once. Sequences were obtained from peripheral blood. The receptor comes from a man younger than 40 who had recovered from COVID-19. This chain uses TRBV4-1 with TRBJ2-5; D possibly corresponds to TRBD2 (6 bases). The CDR3 bases are TGCGCCAGCAGCCAAGAGTCAGCGGGAGAGACCCAGTACTTC. Amino acids: CASSQESAGETQYF.